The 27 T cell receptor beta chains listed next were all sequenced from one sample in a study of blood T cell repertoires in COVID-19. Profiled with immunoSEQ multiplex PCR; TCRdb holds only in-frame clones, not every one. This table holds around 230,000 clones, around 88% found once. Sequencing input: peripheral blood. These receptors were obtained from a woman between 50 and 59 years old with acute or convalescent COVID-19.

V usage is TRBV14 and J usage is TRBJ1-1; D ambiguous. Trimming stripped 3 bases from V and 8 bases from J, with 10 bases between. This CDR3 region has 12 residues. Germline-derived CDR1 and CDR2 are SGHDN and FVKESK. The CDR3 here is CASSQWRAEAFF. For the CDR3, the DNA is TGTGCCAGCAGCCAGTGGAGGGCCGAAGCTTTCTTT.

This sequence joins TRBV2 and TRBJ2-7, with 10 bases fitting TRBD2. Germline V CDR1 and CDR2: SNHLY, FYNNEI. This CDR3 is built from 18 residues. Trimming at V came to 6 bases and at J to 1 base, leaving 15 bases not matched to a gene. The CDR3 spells CASSGWVPSGRLSYEQYF. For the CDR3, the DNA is TGTGCCAGCAGCGGCTGGGTGCCTAGCGGGAGACTTTCCTACGAGCAGTACTTC.

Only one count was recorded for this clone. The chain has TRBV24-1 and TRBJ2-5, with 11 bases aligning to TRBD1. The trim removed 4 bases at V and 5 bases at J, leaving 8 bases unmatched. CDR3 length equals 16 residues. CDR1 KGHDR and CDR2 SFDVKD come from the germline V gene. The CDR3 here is CATSDRTGGSWETQYF. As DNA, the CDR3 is TGTGCCACCAGTGACAGGACAGGGGGCTCTTGGGAGACCCAGTACTTC.

CDR3 loop: CASSLGAVSPLHF. CDR3 DNA: TGTGCCAGCAGTTTGGGGGCGGTTTCACCCCTCCACTTT. V usage is TRBV27 and J usage is TRBJ1-6, with D possibly matching TRBD1 (6 bases). The CDR3 has 13 residues. Trimming removed 3 bases at V and 9 bases at J, with 9 bases between. The V gene's germline CDR1 is MNHEY and CDR2 SMNVEV (reference sequence).

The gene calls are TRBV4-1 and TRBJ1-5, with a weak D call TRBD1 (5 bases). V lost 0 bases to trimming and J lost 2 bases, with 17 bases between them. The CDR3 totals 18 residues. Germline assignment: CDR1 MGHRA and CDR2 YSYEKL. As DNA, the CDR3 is TGCGCCAGCAGCCAAGATCCGGTGGGGTACAGGCGCAATCAGCCCCAGCATTTT. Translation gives CASSQDPVGYRRNQPQHF.

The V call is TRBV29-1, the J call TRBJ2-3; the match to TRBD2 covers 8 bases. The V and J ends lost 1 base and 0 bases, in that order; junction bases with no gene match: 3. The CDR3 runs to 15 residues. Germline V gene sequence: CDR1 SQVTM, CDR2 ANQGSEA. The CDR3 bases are TGCAGCGTTGAAGGCCCTAGCGGGAGCACAGATACGCAGTATTTT. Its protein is CSVEGPSGSTDTQYF.

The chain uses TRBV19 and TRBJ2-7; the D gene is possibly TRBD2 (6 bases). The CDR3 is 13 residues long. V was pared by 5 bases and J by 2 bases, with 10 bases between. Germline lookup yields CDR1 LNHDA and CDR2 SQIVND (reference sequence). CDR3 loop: CASSAPGAYEQYF. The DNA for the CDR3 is TGTGCCAGTAGTGCCCCGGGAGCCTACGAGCAGTACTTC. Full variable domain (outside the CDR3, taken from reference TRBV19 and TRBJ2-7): DGGITQSPKYLFRKEGQNVTLSCEQNLNHDAMYWYRQDPGQGLRLIYYSQIVNDFQKGDIAEGYSVSREKKESFPLTVTSAQKNPTAFYLCASSAPGAYEQYFGPGTRLTVT.

The CDR3, as DNA: TGTGCCAGCAGCTCCCTGACAGCGAACACTGAAGCTTTCTTT. It is translated as CASSSLTANTEAFF. V gene TRBV5-4 combines with J gene TRBJ1-1, with D perhaps TRBD1 (5 bases). This CDR3 is built from 14 residues. Trimming left V 3 bases short and J 1 base short, with 10 bases between. The germline V gene has CDR1 SGHNT and CDR2 YYREEE (reference sequence).

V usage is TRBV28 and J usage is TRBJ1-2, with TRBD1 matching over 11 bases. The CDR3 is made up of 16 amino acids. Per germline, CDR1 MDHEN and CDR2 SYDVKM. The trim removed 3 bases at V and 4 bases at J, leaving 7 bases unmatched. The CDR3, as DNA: TGTGCCAGCAGTTTGCCCGGGACAGGGGGTATCTATGGCTACACCTTC. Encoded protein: CASSLPGTGGIYGYTF.

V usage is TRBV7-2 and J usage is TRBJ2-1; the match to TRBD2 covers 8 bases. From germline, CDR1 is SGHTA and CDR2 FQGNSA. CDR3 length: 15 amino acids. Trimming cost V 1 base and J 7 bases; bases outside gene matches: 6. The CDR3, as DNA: TGTGCCAGCAGCTTAGGTTCGGGAGGGCGGAATGAGCAGTTCTTC. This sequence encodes CASSLGSGGRNEQFF.

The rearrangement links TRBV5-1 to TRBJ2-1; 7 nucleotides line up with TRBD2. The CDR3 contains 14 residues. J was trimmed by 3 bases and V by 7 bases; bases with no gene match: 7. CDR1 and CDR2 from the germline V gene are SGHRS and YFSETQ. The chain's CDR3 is CASSRESNYNEQFF. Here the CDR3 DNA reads TGCGCCAGCTCGCGGGAGTCGAACTACAATGAGCAGTTCTTC.

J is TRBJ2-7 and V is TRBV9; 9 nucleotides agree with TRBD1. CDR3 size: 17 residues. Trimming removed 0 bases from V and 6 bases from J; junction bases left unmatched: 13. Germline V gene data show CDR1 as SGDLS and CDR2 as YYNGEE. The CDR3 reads CASSVGSPGTGLGEQYF. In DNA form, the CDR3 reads TGTGCCAGCAGCGTAGGCTCCCCCGGGACAGGGCTTGGCGAGCAGTACTTC.

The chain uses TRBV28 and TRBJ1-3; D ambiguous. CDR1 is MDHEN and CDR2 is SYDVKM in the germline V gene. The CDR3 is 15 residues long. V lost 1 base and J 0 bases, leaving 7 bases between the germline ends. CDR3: CASSLLVGSGNTIYF. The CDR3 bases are TGTGCCAGCAGTTTATTAGTTGGCTCTGGAAACACCATATATTTT.

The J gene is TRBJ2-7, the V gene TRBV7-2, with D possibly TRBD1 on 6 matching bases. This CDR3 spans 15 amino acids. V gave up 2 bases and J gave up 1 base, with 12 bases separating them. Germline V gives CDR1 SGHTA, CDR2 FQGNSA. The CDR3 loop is CASSLKWTDSYEQYF. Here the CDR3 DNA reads TGTGCCAGCAGCTTAAAATGGACAGATTCCTACGAGCAGTACTTC.

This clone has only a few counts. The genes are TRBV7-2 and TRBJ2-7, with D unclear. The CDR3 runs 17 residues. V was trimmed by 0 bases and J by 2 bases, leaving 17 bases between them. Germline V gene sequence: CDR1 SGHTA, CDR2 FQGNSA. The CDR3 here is CASSLASGGTFTYEQYF. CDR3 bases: TGTGCCAGCAGCTTAGCATCCGGCGGAACCTTTACCTACGAGCAGTACTTC.

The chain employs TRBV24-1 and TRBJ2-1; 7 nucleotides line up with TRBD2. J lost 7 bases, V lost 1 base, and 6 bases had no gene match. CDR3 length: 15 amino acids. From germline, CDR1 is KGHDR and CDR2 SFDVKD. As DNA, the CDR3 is TGTGCCACCAGTGATTTCCAGCGGGGAGGGAATGAGCAGTTCTTC. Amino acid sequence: CATSDFQRGGNEQFF.

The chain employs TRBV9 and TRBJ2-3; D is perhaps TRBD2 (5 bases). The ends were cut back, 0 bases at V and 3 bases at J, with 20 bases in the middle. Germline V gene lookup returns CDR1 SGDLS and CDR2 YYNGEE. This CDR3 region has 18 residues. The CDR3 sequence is CASSVARLPGGSTDTQYF. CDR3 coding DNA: TGTGCCAGCAGCGTAGCTAGACTACCTGGTGGATCTACAGATACGCAGTATTTT.

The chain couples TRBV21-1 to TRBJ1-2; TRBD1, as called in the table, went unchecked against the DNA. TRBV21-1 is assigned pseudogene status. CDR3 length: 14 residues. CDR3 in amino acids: CASSLGTGKNGYTF. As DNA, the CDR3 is TGTGCCAGCAGCCTCGGGACAGGGAAGAATGGCTACACCTTC.

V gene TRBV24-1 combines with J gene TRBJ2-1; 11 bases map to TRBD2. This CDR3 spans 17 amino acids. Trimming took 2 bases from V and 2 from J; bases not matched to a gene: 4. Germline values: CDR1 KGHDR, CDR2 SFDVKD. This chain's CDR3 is CATSDWGTSGTYNEQFF. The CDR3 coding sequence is TGTGCCACCAGTGATTGGGGGACTAGCGGTACCTACAATGAGCAGTTCTTC.

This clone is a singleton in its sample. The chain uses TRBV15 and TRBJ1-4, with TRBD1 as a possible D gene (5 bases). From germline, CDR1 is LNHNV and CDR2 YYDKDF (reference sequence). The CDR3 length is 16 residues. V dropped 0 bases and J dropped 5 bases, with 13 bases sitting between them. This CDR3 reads CATSRDLTGANEKLFF. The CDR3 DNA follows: TGTGCCACCAGCAGAGATTTAACAGGTGCAAATGAAAAACTGTTTTTT.

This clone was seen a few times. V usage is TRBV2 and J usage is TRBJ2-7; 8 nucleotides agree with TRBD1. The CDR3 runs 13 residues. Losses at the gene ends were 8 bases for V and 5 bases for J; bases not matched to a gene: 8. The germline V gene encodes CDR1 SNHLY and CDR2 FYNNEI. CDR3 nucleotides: TGTGCCAGCGGGGAGGACAGGGTCCACGAGCAGTACTTC. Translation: CASGEDRVHEQYF.

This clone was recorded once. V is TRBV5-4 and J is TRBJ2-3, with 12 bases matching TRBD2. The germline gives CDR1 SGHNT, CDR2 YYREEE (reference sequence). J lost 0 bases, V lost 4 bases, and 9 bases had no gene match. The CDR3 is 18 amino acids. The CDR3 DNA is TGTGCCAGCAGCATACCGGGACTAGCGGGCACGAGCACAGATACGCAGTATTTT. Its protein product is CASSIPGLAGTSTDTQYF.

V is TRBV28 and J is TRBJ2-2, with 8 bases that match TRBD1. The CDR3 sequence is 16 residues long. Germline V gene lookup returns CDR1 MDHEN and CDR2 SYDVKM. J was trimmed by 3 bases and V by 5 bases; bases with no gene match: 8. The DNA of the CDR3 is TGTGCCAGCAGTACCCAGCGGACAGGGTACACCGGGGAGCTGTTTTTT. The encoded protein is CASSTQRTGYTGELFF.

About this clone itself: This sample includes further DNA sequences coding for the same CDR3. The CDR3 spells CASSLAGRGTDTQYF. As DNA, the CDR3 is TGCGCCAGCAGCTTGGCCGGGCGGGGCACAGATACGCAGTATTTT. The gene calls are TRBV5-1 and TRBJ2-3, with D maybe TRBD2 (5 bases). Trimming took 0 bases from V and 1 from J, leaving 9 bases between them. The germline V gene has CDR1 SGHRS and CDR2 YFSETQ. The CDR3 is made up of 15 amino acids.

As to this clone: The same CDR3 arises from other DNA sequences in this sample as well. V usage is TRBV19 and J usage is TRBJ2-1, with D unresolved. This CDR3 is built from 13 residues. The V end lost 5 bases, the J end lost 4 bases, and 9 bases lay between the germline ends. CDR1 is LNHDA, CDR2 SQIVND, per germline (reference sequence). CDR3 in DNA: TGTGCCAGTAGTGTTGGGCTGTACAATGAGCAGTTCTTC. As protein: CASSVGLYNEQFF.

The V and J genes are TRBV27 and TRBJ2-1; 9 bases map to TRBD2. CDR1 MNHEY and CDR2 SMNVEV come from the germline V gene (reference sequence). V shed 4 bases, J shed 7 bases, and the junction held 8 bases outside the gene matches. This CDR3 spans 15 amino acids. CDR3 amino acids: CASSSLLAGDNEQFF. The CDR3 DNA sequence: TGTGCCAGCAGTTCCCTATTAGCGGGAGATAATGAGCAGTTCTTC.

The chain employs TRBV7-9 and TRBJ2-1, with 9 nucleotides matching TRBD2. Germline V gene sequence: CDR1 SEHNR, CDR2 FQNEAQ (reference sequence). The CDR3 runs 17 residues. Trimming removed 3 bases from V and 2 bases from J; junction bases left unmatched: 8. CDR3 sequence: CASSFPTSGNTYNEQFF. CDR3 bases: TGTGCCAGCAGCTTCCCGACTAGCGGCAATACCTACAATGAGCAGTTCTTC. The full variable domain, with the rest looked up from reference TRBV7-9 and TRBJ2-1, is DTGVSQNPRHKITKRGQNVTFRCDPISEHNRLYWYRQTLGQGPEFLTYFQNEAQLEKSRLLSDRFSAERPKGSFSTLEIQRTEQGDSAMYLCASSFPTSGNTYNEQFFGPGTRLTVL.